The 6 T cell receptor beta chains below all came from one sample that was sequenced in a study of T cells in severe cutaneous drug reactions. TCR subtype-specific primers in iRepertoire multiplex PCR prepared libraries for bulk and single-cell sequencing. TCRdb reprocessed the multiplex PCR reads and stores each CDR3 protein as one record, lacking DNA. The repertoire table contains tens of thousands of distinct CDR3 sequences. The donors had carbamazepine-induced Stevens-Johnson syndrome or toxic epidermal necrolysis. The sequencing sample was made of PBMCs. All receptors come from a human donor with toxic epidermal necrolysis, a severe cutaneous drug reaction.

The CDR3 sequence is CASSVGPNTEAFF. The V call is TRBV9, the J call TRBJ1-1. Germline V CDR1 and CDR2: SGDLS, YYNGEE. The CDR3 extends over 13 amino acids.

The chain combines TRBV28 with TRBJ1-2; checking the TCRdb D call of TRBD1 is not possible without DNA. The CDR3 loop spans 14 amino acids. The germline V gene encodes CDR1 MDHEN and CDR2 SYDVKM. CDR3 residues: CASSPGHRTYGYTF.

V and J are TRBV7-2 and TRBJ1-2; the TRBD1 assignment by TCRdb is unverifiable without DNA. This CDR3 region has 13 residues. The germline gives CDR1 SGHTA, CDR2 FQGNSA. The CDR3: CASSPGHRYGYTF.

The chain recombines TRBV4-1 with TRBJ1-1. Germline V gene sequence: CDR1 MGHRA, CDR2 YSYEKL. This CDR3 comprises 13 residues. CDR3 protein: CASSREENTEAFF.

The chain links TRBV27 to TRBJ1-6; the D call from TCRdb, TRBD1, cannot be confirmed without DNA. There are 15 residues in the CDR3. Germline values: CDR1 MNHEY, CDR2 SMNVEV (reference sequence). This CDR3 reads CASSLIRGRNSPLHF.

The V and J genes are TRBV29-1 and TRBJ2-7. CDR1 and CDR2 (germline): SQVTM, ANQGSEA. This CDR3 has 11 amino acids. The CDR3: CSVANSYEQYF.